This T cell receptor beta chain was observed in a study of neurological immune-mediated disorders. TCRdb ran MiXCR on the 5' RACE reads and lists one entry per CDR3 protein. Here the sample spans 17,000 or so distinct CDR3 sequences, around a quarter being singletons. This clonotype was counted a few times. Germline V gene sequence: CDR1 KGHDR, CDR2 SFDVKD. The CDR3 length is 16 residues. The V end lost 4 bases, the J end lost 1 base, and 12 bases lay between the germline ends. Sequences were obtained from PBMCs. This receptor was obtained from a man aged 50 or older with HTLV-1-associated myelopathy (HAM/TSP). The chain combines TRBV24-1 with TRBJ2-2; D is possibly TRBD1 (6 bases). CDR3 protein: CATSDRDRRNTGELFF. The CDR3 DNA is TGTGCCACCAGTGACCGTGACAGGCGGAACACCGGGGAGCTGTTTTTT.